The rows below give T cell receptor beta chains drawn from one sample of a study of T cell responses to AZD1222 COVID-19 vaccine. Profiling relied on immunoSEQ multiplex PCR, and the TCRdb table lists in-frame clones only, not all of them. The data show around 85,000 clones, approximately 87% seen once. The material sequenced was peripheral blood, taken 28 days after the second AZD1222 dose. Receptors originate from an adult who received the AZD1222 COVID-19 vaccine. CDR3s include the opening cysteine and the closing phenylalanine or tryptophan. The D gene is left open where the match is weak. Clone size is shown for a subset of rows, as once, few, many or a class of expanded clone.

cdr3_nt: TGTGCCACCAGTGATTTTGGGACAGGGCTGAACACCGGGGAGCTGTTTTTT
cdr3_aa: CATSDFGTGLNTGELFF
v_call: TRBV24-1
d_call: TRBD1
j_call: TRBJ2-2
clone_size: .

cdr3_nt: TGTGCCAGCAGCTCCAGGGGGGCGGGGGCAAGCTCCTACAATGAGCAGTTCTTC
cdr3_aa: CASSSRGAGASSYNEQFF
v_call: TRBV11-2
d_call: .
j_call: TRBJ2-1
clone_size: .

cdr3_nt: TGCAGCGTCCACAGGGGGCCGTCTGAAGCTTTCTTT
cdr3_aa: CSVHRGPSEAFF
v_call: TRBV29-1
d_call: TRBD1
j_call: TRBJ1-1
clone_size: once

cdr3_nt: TGTGCCAGCAGTCCCCGTGCCCGGGGGTCCTACAATGAGCAGTTCTTC
cdr3_aa: CASSPRARGSYNEQFF
v_call: TRBV6-2/TRBV6-3
d_call: .
j_call: TRBJ2-1
clone_size: .

cdr3_nt: TGTGCCTGGAGTGTTGGCGGCTCTGGAAACACCATATATTTT
cdr3_aa: CAWSVGGSGNTIYF
v_call: TRBV30
d_call: .
j_call: TRBJ1-3
clone_size: .

cdr3_nt: TGCGCCAGCAGCCAACCAGCGACAGCAAGGAATGAGCAGTTCTTC
cdr3_aa: CASSQPATARNEQFF
v_call: TRBV4-1
d_call: .
j_call: TRBJ2-1
clone_size: once

cdr3_nt: TGTGCCACGGTGTGGAACTATGGCTACACCTTC
cdr3_aa: CATVWNYGYTF
v_call: TRBV6-5
d_call: .
j_call: TRBJ1-2
clone_size: .

cdr3_nt: TGTGCCAGCAGTGGCCAGGGTCGGACCGGGGAGCTGTTTTTT
cdr3_aa: CASSGQGRTGELFF
v_call: TRBV28
d_call: .
j_call: TRBJ2-2
clone_size: once

cdr3_nt: TGTGCCAGCAGTTTTGACTCGCCCTACGAGCAGTACTTC
cdr3_aa: CASSFDSPYEQYF
v_call: TRBV5-5
d_call: .
j_call: TRBJ2-7
clone_size: .

cdr3_nt: TGTGCCAGCAGCCATAGAATGGCAGGTCGGGATGGCTACACCTTC
cdr3_aa: CASSHRMAGRDGYTF
v_call: TRBV3-1/TRBV3-2
d_call: .
j_call: TRBJ1-2
clone_size: .

cdr3_nt: TGTGCCAGCAGTTTAGGAGGGGCCAATATGAACACTGAAGCTTTCTTT
cdr3_aa: CASSLGGANMNTEAFF
v_call: TRBV28
d_call: .
j_call: TRBJ1-1
clone_size: .

cdr3_nt: TGTGCCAGCGGGTCCGGGGGGGTGGAGGGAAACACCATATATTTT
cdr3_aa: CASGSGGVEGNTIYF
v_call: TRBV6-5
d_call: .
j_call: TRBJ1-3
clone_size: .

cdr3_nt: TGTGCAAGTCGCTTAGTCCACATGGGATGTGTCGTTACACGATCGGAGACCCAGTACTTC
cdr3_aa: CASRLVHMGCVVTRSETQYF
v_call: TRBV12-2
d_call: .
j_call: TRBJ2-5
clone_size: .

cdr3_nt: TGTGCCAGCAGCGTAGGGGGTGACTCAAGGGATACGCAGTATTTT
cdr3_aa: CASSVGGDSRDTQYF
v_call: TRBV9
d_call: .
j_call: TRBJ2-3
clone_size: .

cdr3_nt: TGCGCCAGCAGCTTGGCCCCTAGCTCCTACGAGCAGTACTTC
cdr3_aa: CASSLAPSSYEQYF
v_call: TRBV5-1
d_call: .
j_call: TRBJ2-7
clone_size: .

cdr3_nt: TGTGCCAGCAGTTTATACCCGCCTGGGGACTATAGCAATCAGCCCCAGCATTTT
cdr3_aa: CASSLYPPGDYSNQPQHF
v_call: TRBV28
d_call: .
j_call: TRBJ1-5
clone_size: .

cdr3_nt: TGTGCCACCGAACCTCGACAGGGAGGCATTCAGTACTTC
cdr3_aa: CATEPRQGGIQYF
v_call: TRBV7-9
d_call: .
j_call: TRBJ2-4
clone_size: .

cdr3_nt: TGTGCCAGCAGCCCGGGGAGTTCACCCCTCCACTTT
cdr3_aa: CASSPGSSPLHF
v_call: TRBV14
d_call: .
j_call: TRBJ1-6
clone_size: .

cdr3_nt: TGCGCCAGCAGCTTGTTACAGGCCACCCGGGGGACTGAAGCTTTCTTT
cdr3_aa: CASSLLQATRGTEAFF
v_call: TRBV5-1
d_call: .
j_call: TRBJ1-1
clone_size: .

cdr3_nt: TGTGCCAGCAGTGAGGTGGGACAGGGTTTCTACGAGCAGTACTTC
cdr3_aa: CASSEVGQGFYEQYF
v_call: TRBV6-1
d_call: TRBD1
j_call: TRBJ2-7
clone_size: .

cdr3_nt: TGTGCCAGCAGCTTAGGAGAAAACCTTAACTATGGCTACACCTTC
cdr3_aa: CASSLGENLNYGYTF
v_call: TRBV7-2
d_call: .
j_call: TRBJ1-2
clone_size: few

cdr3_nt: TGTGCCAGCAGCCCAAGGGGGGGCGGAGGGCCGATGAACACTGAAGCTTTCTTT
cdr3_aa: CASSPRGGGGPMNTEAFF
v_call: TRBV7-3
d_call: .
j_call: TRBJ1-1
clone_size: .

cdr3_nt: TGTGCCAGTAGTATATTCCGGGACAGCTCCTACGAGCAGTACTTC
cdr3_aa: CASSIFRDSSYEQYF
v_call: TRBV19
d_call: TRBD1
j_call: TRBJ2-7
clone_size: .

cdr3_nt: TGTGCCAGCAGCCAAGATGAAGGTCGGGGCTACACCTTC
cdr3_aa: CASSQDEGRGYTF
v_call: TRBV3-1/TRBV3-2
d_call: .
j_call: TRBJ1-2
clone_size: .

cdr3_nt: TGTGCCAGTAGTATAGGCCGTGGAAACACCATATATTTT
cdr3_aa: CASSIGRGNTIYF
v_call: TRBV19
d_call: .
j_call: TRBJ1-3
clone_size: .

cdr3_nt: TGTGCCAGCAGTTCGCCGGGGTACGAGCAGTACTTC
cdr3_aa: CASSSPGYEQYF
v_call: TRBV12-3/TRBV12-4
d_call: .
j_call: TRBJ2-7
clone_size: .

cdr3_nt: TGTGCCAGCAGTCCTCGGGACACCTCCTACGAGCAGTACTTC
cdr3_aa: CASSPRDTSYEQYF
v_call: TRBV6-6
d_call: .
j_call: TRBJ2-7
clone_size: .

cdr3_nt: TGCGCCAGCAGCTTCGGACAGGCAGGGGCCAACGTCCTGACTTTC
cdr3_aa: CASSFGQAGANVLTF
v_call: TRBV5-1
d_call: TRBD1
j_call: TRBJ2-6
clone_size: once

cdr3_nt: TGTGCCAGCTACGGACTGAAAGACTACGAGCAGTACTTC
cdr3_aa: CASYGLKDYEQYF
v_call: TRBV2
d_call: .
j_call: TRBJ2-7
clone_size: .

cdr3_nt: TGTGCCAGTAGTCCGGACAGGACCTCTGGGGCCAACGTCCTGACTTTC
cdr3_aa: CASSPDRTSGANVLTF
v_call: TRBV19
d_call: TRBD1
j_call: TRBJ2-6
clone_size: .

cdr3_nt: TGTGCCAGCAGCGTGGGCGGGGGCGTCGGGGAGCTGTTTTTT
cdr3_aa: CASSVGGGVGELFF
v_call: TRBV28
d_call: .
j_call: TRBJ2-2
clone_size: .

cdr3_nt: TGTGCCAGCCAAAGAACGGGGACCACGGGTGAAAAACTGTTTTTT
cdr3_aa: CASQRTGTTGEKLFF
v_call: TRBV6-5
d_call: .
j_call: TRBJ1-4
clone_size: .

cdr3_nt: TGTGCCAGCAGCCGGGACAGGTACCGAAAGTACTTC
cdr3_aa: CASSRDRYRKYF
v_call: TRBV14
d_call: TRBD1
j_call: TRBJ2-7
clone_size: .

cdr3_nt: TGTGCCAGCACATCGGGCTACGAGCAGTACTTC
cdr3_aa: CASTSGYEQYF
v_call: TRBV11-2
d_call: .
j_call: TRBJ2-7
clone_size: .

cdr3_nt: TGTGCCAGCAGCCAAAAGTCCAGGAGTGAGCAGTTCTTC
cdr3_aa: CASSQKSRSEQFF
v_call: TRBV3-1/TRBV3-2
d_call: .
j_call: TRBJ2-1
clone_size: .

cdr3_nt: TGTGCCAGCAACCAAGCAGGGACTCAAAACGAGCAGTACTTC
cdr3_aa: CASNQAGTQNEQYF
v_call: TRBV27
d_call: .
j_call: TRBJ2-7
clone_size: .

cdr3_nt: TGCGCCAGCAGCTTAAGACCCGGGTCGTATACTGAAGCTTTCTTT
cdr3_aa: CASSLRPGSYTEAFF
v_call: TRBV5-1
d_call: .
j_call: TRBJ1-1
clone_size: .

cdr3_nt: TGTGCCAGTAGTATTTTGGGCCTTAATGAAAAACTGTTTTTT
cdr3_aa: CASSILGLNEKLFF
v_call: TRBV19
d_call: .
j_call: TRBJ1-4
clone_size: few

cdr3_nt: TGTGCCAGCAGCTTAGGATCCGGGACAGGGTGGTTCTATGGCTACACCTTC
cdr3_aa: CASSLGSGTGWFYGYTF
v_call: TRBV11-2
d_call: TRBD1
j_call: TRBJ1-2
clone_size: few

cdr3_nt: TGTGCCATCAGTGAAAGCTCGAACACTGAAGCTTTCTTT
cdr3_aa: CAISESSNTEAFF
v_call: TRBV10-3
d_call: .
j_call: TRBJ1-1
clone_size: .

cdr3_nt: TGCGCCAGCAGCTTGGAAGCCTGGGCAGAGACCCGCTATGGCTACACCTTC
cdr3_aa: CASSLEAWAETRYGYTF
v_call: TRBV5-1
d_call: .
j_call: TRBJ1-2
clone_size: .

cdr3_nt: TGCAGCGTTGAAGATCGGGGTAGCGGGGGGAACCACAATGAGCAGTTCTTC
cdr3_aa: CSVEDRGSGGNHNEQFF
v_call: TRBV29-1
d_call: TRBD2
j_call: TRBJ2-1
clone_size: .

cdr3_nt: TGTGCCAGCAGCGTAGGTGGGACACCCCTCCACTTT
cdr3_aa: CASSVGGTPLHF
v_call: TRBV9
d_call: .
j_call: TRBJ1-6
clone_size: .

cdr3_nt: TGTGCCAGCAGCCCCCACTTAAGCTCTGGAAACACCATATATTTT
cdr3_aa: CASSPHLSSGNTIYF
v_call: TRBV7-9
d_call: .
j_call: TRBJ1-3
clone_size: .

cdr3_nt: TGTGCCAGCAGTTTCCCCGGGCCTAGCGGGAGCTCCTACGAGCAGTACTTC
cdr3_aa: CASSFPGPSGSSYEQYF
v_call: TRBV28
d_call: TRBD2
j_call: TRBJ2-7
clone_size: once

cdr3_nt: TGTGCCAGCAGTACTACAGGGGATGAGAGCAATCAGCCCCAGCATTTT
cdr3_aa: CASSTTGDESNQPQHF
v_call: TRBV2
d_call: TRBD1
j_call: TRBJ1-5
clone_size: .

cdr3_nt: TGTGCCAGCCGCCTACAGGGGGACACTGAAGCTTTCTTT
cdr3_aa: CASRLQGDTEAFF
v_call: TRBV6-6
d_call: TRBD1
j_call: TRBJ1-1
clone_size: .

cdr3_nt: TGTGCCACCAGTGCCGCGGGGGCCCCCGAATACAATGAGCAGTTCTTC
cdr3_aa: CATSAAGAPEYNEQFF
v_call: TRBV24-1
d_call: .
j_call: TRBJ2-1
clone_size: .

cdr3_nt: TGCGCCAGCAGCCTTAGGACACACACAGATACGCAGTATTTT
cdr3_aa: CASSLRTHTDTQYF
v_call: TRBV5-1
d_call: .
j_call: TRBJ2-3
clone_size: .

cdr3_nt: TGTGCCAGCAGTCCTAAGGGGGCTGGGGAAAAACTGTTTTTT
cdr3_aa: CASSPKGAGEKLFF
v_call: TRBV7-9
d_call: TRBD1
j_call: TRBJ1-4
clone_size: .